A single sample is the source of the 22 T cell receptor beta chains below, sequenced in a study of blood T cell repertoires in COVID-19. Using immunoSEQ multiplex PCR, the repertoire was profiled, and TCRdb retains in-frame clones only, with some absent. This repertoire shows 150,000 to 200,000 clones, 80% to 90% found once; its top ten account for more than 2.5%. The sequencing sample was made of peripheral blood. These receptors originate from a man between 60 and 70 years old with acute or convalescent COVID-19.

The chain recombines TRBV28 with TRBJ1-1; perhaps TRBD1 as D (5 bases). Germline CDR1 and CDR2: MDHEN and SYDVKM. The CDR3 runs to 13 residues. Trimming pared 9 bases from V and 1 base from J, leaving 12 bases between. CDR3 sequence (DNA): TGTGCCAGTAAAGATCAGGGGAACACTGAAGCTTTCTTT. Translation: CASKDQGNTEAFF.

The V gene is TRBV7-2, the J gene TRBJ2-7; possible D gene TRBD2, 7 bases. CDR1 is SGHTA and CDR2 is FQGNSA in the germline V gene. CDR3 length equals 14 residues. Trimming removed 3 bases from V and 1 base from J, with 10 bases in between. In DNA, the CDR3 is TGTGCCAGCAGCTTGGGGGGGCCTTCCTACGAGCAGTACTTC. Protein sequence: CASSLGGPSYEQYF.

The chain carries TRBV28 and TRBJ1-5, with D unclear. This CDR3 spans 16 amino acids. V lost 3 bases to trimming and J lost 0 bases, with 12 bases between them. Germline CDR1 is MDHEN and CDR2 is SYDVKM. As DNA, the CDR3 is TGTGCCAGCAGTTTTAGGCAGGCTTATAGCAATCAGCCCCAGCATTTT. This encodes CASSFRQAYSNQPQHF.

This chain connects TRBV10-3 to TRBJ2-1; 11 bases are shared with TRBD2. This CDR3 region has 17 residues. Losses at the gene ends were 5 bases for V and 6 bases for J; bases not matched to a gene: 12. Germline CDR1 ENHRY, CDR2 SYGVKD. The CDR3 DNA reads TGTGCCATCAGTCTATTTAGCGGGAGGGCCTCTGGCAATGAGCAGTTCTTC. It yields the protein CAISLFSGRASGNEQFF.

The chain has TRBV5-1 and TRBJ2-2; 14 bases map to TRBD2. Germline V gene data show CDR1 as SGHRS and CDR2 as YFSETQ. The trim removed 3 bases at V and 1 base at J, leaving 11 bases unmatched. The CDR3 covers 20 residues. The DNA of the CDR3 is TGCGCCAGCAGCTCCGGAGCCGGGACTAGCGGGAGAAGGAACACCGGGGAGCTGTTTTTT. It yields the protein CASSSGAGTSGRRNTGELFF.

This clone was observed a single time. The rearrangement links TRBV9 to TRBJ1-6; TRBD1 is a possible D gene (6 bases). Per germline, CDR1 SGDLS and CDR2 YYNGEE. V was trimmed by 1 base and J by 9 bases, leaving 17 bases between them. The CDR3 has 16 amino acids. The chain's CDR3 is CASSVNWRTEGSPLHF. CDR3 sequence (DNA): TGTGCCAGCAGCGTAAATTGGAGGACAGAAGGTTCACCCCTCCACTTT.

The chain links TRBV5-1 to TRBJ2-6; unclear D gene. This CDR3 has 15 amino acids. Per germline, CDR1 SGHRS and CDR2 YFSETQ. The V end lost 4 bases, the J end lost 2 bases, and 10 bases lay between the germline ends. The CDR3 loop is CASSAVGTGANVLTF. CDR3 coding DNA: TGCGCCAGCAGCGCGGTCGGAACTGGGGCCAACGTCCTGACTTTC.

The rearrangement joins TRBV7-2 to TRBJ2-2; TRBD1 agrees at 10 bases. CDR1 is SGHTA, CDR2 FQGNSA, per germline. The CDR3 loop spans 17 amino acids. Unmatched junction bases numbered 7, after V lost 1 base and J lost 5 bases. The CDR3 DNA is TGTGCCAGCAGCTTAGACGGCGACAGGGGGCGAACCGGGGAGCTGTTTTTT. Amino acid sequence: CASSLDGDRGRTGELFF.

The chain employs TRBV2 and TRBJ2-2; D gene uncertain. The CDR3 extends over 13 amino acids. V lost 5 bases, J lost 6 bases, and 10 bases lay in between. Germline assignment: CDR1 SNHLY and CDR2 FYNNEI. The CDR3 reads CASSKETAGELFF. The CDR3 DNA follows: TGTGCCAGCAGTAAAGAAACTGCCGGGGAGCTGTTTTTT.

The chain is built from TRBV7-9 and TRBJ1-1, with no clear D. CDR1 and CDR2 (germline): SEHNR, FQNEAQ (reference sequence). V gave up 4 bases and J gave up 5 bases, with 14 bases separating them. The CDR3 consists of 14 residues. Written as DNA, the CDR3 is TGTGCCAGCAGCTACCGGGGTCCTGGGACTGAAGCTTTCTTT. Protein: CASSYRGPGTEAFF. The entire variable domain, with the rest obtained from reference TRBV7-9 and TRBJ1-1, is as follows: DTGVSQNPRHKITKRGQNVTFRCDPISEHNRLYWYRQTLGQGPEFLTYFQNEAQLEKSRLLSDRFSAERPKGSFSTLEIQRTEQGDSAMYLCASSYRGPGTEAFFGQGTRLTVV.

For this clone: This sample also contains other DNA sequences that code for the same CDR3. J is TRBJ2-7 and V is TRBV28, with a tentative D call TRBD1 (5 bases). Germline-derived CDR1 and CDR2 are MDHEN and SYDVKM. V shed 6 bases and J shed 3 bases, with 12 bases lying between them. CDR3 length: 13 residues. The CDR3 nucleotides are TGTGCCAGCAGCCCCGGGCAGGGCTACGAGCAGTACTTC. Residues: CASSPGQGYEQYF.

The chain couples TRBV6-5 to TRBJ2-7, with 10 bases identical to TRBD1. CDR3 length equals 15 residues. Trimming took 0 bases from V and 6 from J; bases not matched to a gene: 5. Germline V gives CDR1 MNHEY, CDR2 SVGAGI. This CDR3 reads CASSYSDRGQLEQYF. CDR3 nucleotide sequence: TGTGCCAGCAGTTACTCTGACAGGGGGCAACTCGAGCAGTACTTC.

The genes are TRBV5-1 and TRBJ2-2; TRBD2 aligns across 10 bases. Germline CDR1 is SGHRS and CDR2 is YFSETQ. V shed 4 bases and J 3 bases; nucleotides not matched to a gene: 3. The CDR3 runs to 15 residues. CDR3 nucleotides: TGCGCCAGCAGCCGGACTAGCGGATACACCGGGGAGCTGTTTTTT. Amino acid sequence: CASSRTSGYTGELFF.

This clone was recorded only once. J is TRBJ2-7 and V is TRBV28; 7 bases match TRBD2. Germline CDR1 is MDHEN and CDR2 is SYDVKM. This CDR3 contains 17 residues. V gave up 2 bases and J gave up 1 base; unmatched junction bases: 11. This chain's CDR3 is CASSLPRNSGLSYEQYF. CDR3 coding DNA: TGTGCCAGCAGTTTACCCCGTAATAGCGGGCTATCCTACGAGCAGTACTTC. Filled out from reference TRBV28 and TRBJ2-7, the complete variable domain reads DVKVTQSSRYLVKRTGEKVFLECVQDMDHENMFWYRQDPGLGLRLIYFSYDVKMKEKGDIPEGYSVSREKKERFSLILESASTNQTSMYLCASSLPRNSGLSYEQYFGPGTRLTVT.

The chain recombines TRBV10-3 with TRBJ1-6, with D possibly matching TRBD1 (6 bases). Trimming shortened V by 6 bases and J by 7 bases, and 16 bases separated the two germline ends. The CDR3 contains 15 residues. From germline, CDR1 is ENHRY and CDR2 SYGVKD. CDR3 in DNA: TGTGCCATCAGGGCCACAGGGTCCGGGAATTCACCCCTCCACTTT. Its translation: CAIRATGSGNSPLHF.

The CDR3 DNA reads TGTGCCAGCAACCCCGGGGGGGGTGATGAAGCTTTCTTT. The encoded protein is CASNPGGGDEAFF. The chain recombines TRBV28 with TRBJ1-1; D is perhaps TRBD1 (5 bases). V gave up 7 bases and J gave up 7 bases, with 16 bases separating them. The germline CDR1 and CDR2 sequences are MDHEN and SYDVKM. The CDR3 loop spans 13 amino acids.

This clone turned up a few times. V usage is TRBV19 and J usage is TRBJ1-1, with D unclear. The CDR3 runs 13 residues. V lost 11 bases, J lost 1 base, and 14 bases lay in between. Germline lookup yields CDR1 LNHDA and CDR2 SQIVND (reference sequence). The CDR3 loop reads CACRRSRNTEAFF. The CDR3 DNA reads TGTGCCTGCCGGAGGTCCCGGAACACTGAAGCTTTCTTT.

This chain links TRBV2 with TRBJ2-5; possibly TRBD1 for D (6 bases). This CDR3 spans 14 amino acids. Trimming took off 5 bases at V and 7 bases at J, with 17 bases between the two ends. Germline V lookup: CDR1 SNHLY, CDR2 FYNNEI. The CDR3 spells CASSPRLEGGTQYF. The CDR3, as DNA: TGTGCCAGCAGTCCCCGCTTGGAAGGGGGGACCCAGTACTTC.

V gene TRBV20-1 combines with J gene TRBJ2-1; TRBD2 is a possible D gene (6 bases). In germline, CDR1 is DFQATT, CDR2 SNEGSKA (reference sequence). The V end lost 6 bases, the J end lost 8 bases, and 11 bases lay between the germline ends. CDR3 length: 11 residues. CDR3 nucleotides: TGCAGTGCCCAGGGACTCTATGAGCAGTTCTTC. Translating it yields CSAQGLYEQFF.

The chain links TRBV28 to TRBJ1-5; no firm D call. Deletions cut 3 bases from V and 9 bases from J, with 9 bases between. Germline V gene lookup returns CDR1 MDHEN and CDR2 SYDVKM. The CDR3 contains 12 residues. The CDR3 loop is CASSFIGRPQHF. CDR3 nucleotides: TGTGCCAGCAGTTTCATAGGGAGGCCCCAGCATTTT.

This clone was counted a single time. This chain joins TRBV29-1 and TRBJ2-7; D is perhaps TRBD2 (6 bases). Between the trimmed V and J ends, which lost 6 bases and 6 bases, there was a span of 15 bases. The germline gives CDR1 SQVTM, CDR2 ANQGSEA. The CDR3 is made up of 12 amino acids. The CDR3 sequence: CSVRSEEGEQYF. DNA of the CDR3: TGCAGCGTGCGGTCCGAGGAGGGCGAGCAGTACTTC.

The V and J genes are TRBV7-2 and TRBJ1-1; D is unclear. Trimming took 5 bases from V and 4 from J, leaving 20 bases between them. Looked up from germline, CDR1 is SGHTA and CDR2 is FQGNSA. CDR3 length equals 16 residues. CDR3 sequence (DNA): TGTGCCAGCAGCAGATCCGCTTCGGTATCTGGCACTGAAGCTTTCTTT. Translation gives CASSRSASVSGTEAFF.